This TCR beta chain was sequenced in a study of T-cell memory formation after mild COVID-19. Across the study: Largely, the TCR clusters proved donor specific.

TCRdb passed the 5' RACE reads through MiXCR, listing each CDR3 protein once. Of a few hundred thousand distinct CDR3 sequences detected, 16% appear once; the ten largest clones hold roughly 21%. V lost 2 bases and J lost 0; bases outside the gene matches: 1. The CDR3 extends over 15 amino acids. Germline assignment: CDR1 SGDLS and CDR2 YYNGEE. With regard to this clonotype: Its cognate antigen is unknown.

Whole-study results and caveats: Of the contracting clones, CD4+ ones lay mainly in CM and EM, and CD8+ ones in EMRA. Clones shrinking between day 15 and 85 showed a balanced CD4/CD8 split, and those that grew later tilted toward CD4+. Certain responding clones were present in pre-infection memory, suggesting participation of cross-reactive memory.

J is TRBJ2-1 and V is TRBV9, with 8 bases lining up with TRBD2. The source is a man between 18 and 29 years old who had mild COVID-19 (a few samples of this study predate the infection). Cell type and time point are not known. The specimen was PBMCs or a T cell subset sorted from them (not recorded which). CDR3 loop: CASSVTSGSYNEQFF. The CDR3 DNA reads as TGTGCCAGCAGCGTCACTAGCGGCTCCTACAATGAGCAGTTCTTC.